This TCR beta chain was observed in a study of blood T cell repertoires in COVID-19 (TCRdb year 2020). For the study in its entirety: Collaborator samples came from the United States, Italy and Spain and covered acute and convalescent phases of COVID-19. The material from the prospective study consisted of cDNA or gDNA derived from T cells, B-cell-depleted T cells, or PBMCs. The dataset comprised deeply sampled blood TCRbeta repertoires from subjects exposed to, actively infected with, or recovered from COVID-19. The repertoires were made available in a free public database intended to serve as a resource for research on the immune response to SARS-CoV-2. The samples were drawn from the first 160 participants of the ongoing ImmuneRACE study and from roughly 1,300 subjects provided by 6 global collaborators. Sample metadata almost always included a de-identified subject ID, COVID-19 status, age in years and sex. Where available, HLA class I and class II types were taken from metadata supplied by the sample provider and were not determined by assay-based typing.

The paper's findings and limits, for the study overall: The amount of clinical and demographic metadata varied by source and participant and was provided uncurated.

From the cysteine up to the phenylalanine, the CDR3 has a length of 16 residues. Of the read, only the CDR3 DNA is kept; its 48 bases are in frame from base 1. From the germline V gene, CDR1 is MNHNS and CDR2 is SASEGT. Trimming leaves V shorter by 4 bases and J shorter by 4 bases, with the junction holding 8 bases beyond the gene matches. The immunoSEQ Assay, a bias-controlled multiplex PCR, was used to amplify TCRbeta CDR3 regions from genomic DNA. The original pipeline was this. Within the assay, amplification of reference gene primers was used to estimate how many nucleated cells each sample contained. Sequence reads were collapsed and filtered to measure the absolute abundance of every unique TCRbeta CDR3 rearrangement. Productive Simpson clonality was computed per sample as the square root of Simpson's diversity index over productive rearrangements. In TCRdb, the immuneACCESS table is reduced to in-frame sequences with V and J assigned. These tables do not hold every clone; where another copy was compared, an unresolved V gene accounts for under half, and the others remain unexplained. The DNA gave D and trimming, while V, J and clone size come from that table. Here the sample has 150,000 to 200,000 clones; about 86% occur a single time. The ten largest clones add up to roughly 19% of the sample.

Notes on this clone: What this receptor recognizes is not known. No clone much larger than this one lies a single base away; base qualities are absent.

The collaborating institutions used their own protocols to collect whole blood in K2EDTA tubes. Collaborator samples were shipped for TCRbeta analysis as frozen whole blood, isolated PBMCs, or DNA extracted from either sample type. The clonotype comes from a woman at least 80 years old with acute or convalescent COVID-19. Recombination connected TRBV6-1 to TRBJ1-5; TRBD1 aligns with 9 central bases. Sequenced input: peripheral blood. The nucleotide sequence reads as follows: TGTGCCAGCAGTGGAGGAAACAGGGGGCGGAATCAGCCCCAGCATTTT. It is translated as CASSGGNRGRNQPQHF.